This T cell receptor beta chain was sequenced in a study of cytomegalovirus exposure and HLA in healthy donors. This CDR3 spans 14 amino acids. Germline values: CDR1 LGHNA, CDR2 YNFKEQ. V was shortened by 0 bases and J by 5 bases, with 11 bases between the two germline ends. Concerning this clone: Its antigen is as yet unknown.

PCR used 60 Vbeta primers and 13 Jbeta primers. Clones were sequenced by immunoSEQ multiplex PCR, and TCRdb holds only the in-frame ones, with some missing. Of 200,000 to 250,000 clones in the sample, roughly 85% were seen once. Study-level findings and limits: Some TCR beta chains (164 of them) were listed as cytomegalovirus-associated. Previous analysis showed most TCR beta V segments were productive about 87% or about 30% of the time.

Material: PBMCs. The rearrangement uses TRBV4-2 and TRBJ2-7, with D possibly matching TRBD1 (6 bases). This TCR derives from a man in his late teens or twenties in good health and CMV-seronegative. The CDR3 protein is CASSQERGFHEQYF. Here the CDR3 DNA reads TGTGCCAGCAGCCAAGAGAGGGGGTTTCACGAGCAGTACTTC.